What follows is one T cell receptor (beta chain) and its context. Its target is unknown. The data derive from a study of T cells expressing NK-cell markers. Study summary: The authors derived TCR beta repertoires from sorted CD3+CD56+NKG2C+, CD3+CD56+NKG2C- and CD3+CD56-NKG2C+ T cells.

Per germline, CDR1 SGDLS and CDR2 YYNGEE. The CDR3 runs 14 residues. Whole-study findings and limits: Dominant NKG2C+ clonotypes accounted for about 1.0-8% of CD8+ T cells in about 6 donors.

Reanalyzing the 5' RACE reads, TCRdb keeps one entry per CDR3 protein, without DNA. This listing includes about 460,000 distinct CDR3 sequences. The specimen sequenced was blood T cells: a sorted CD56 or NKG2C T cell subset, CD4+ or CD8+ T cells, or bulk PBMC T cells (not recorded which). This sequence joins TRBV9 and TRBJ2-1. The TCR comes from a woman between 45 and 65 years old in good health. The CDR3 loop reads CASSVELAGNEQFF.